The clone carrying this T cell receptor (beta chain) was recorded at least ten times. Antigen unknown. The sample originates from a study of spatial heterogeneity in lung cancer. TCRdb processed the 5' RACE reads anew with MiXCR; each CDR3 protein has one entry. The data show some 9,500 distinct CDR3 sequences, with approximately 14% seen just once and roughly an eighth held by the top ten. Stated time point: sample taken at primary tumor resection. The authors sequenced whole RNA from tumor, nontumor lung or frozen PBMC without sorting. Germline-derived CDR1 and CDR2 are SGHTA and FQGNSA. The length of the CDR3 is 12 residues. Trimming cost V 4 bases and J 6 bases, with 7 bases left between them. General observations from the study: In tumors, expanded intratumoral alpha and beta TCR counts tracked mutation counts.

This TCR was sampled from a male donor with early-stage non-small cell lung cancer. The V and J genes are TRBV7-2 and TRBJ2-1, with D hard to call. The sample here was lung tumor tissue, taken at surgery. The CDR3 is CASSSPTNEQFF. CDR3 in DNA: TGTGCCAGCAGCTCGCCTACCAATGAGCAGTTCTTC.